One T cell receptor beta chain is described in this entry. Then a second PCR, running about 6 to 12 cycles, was carried out with a sample-barcoded 5' primer and a J-beta primer mix. TCRdb re-analysed the 5' RACE reads in MiXCR, keeping a single row per CDR3 protein. The data show hundreds of thousands of distinct CDR3 sequences, 32% seen once. The sample comes from a study of blood T cells in healthy people across ages. V was clipped by 4 bases and J by 5 bases, with 11 bases between them. CDR1 and CDR2 (germline): GTSNPN, SVGIG (reference sequence). CDR3 length equals 12 residues. Sequenced material: blood. This clonotype originated in a woman aged 80 or older in good health. J is TRBJ2-5 and V is TRBV30; no definite D call. The CDR3 loop reads CAWKAPDETQYF. The CDR3 bases are TGTGCCTGGAAAGCGCCCGACGAGACCCAGTACTTC.